The 18 T cell receptor beta chains in this list originate from one sample, sequenced in a study of T cell responses to AZD1222 COVID-19 vaccine. Sequenced by immunoSEQ multiplex PCR; TCRdb stores in-frame clones only, minus some. The table shows some 87,000 clones, with around 91% occurring only once. Sequenced material: peripheral blood, taken on day 0 of MenACWY control vaccination. These receptor sequences come from an adult in good health.

The chain uses TRBV19 and TRBJ2-3; D might be TRBD1 or TRBD2, each matching 5 bases. Germline lookup yields CDR1 LNHDA and CDR2 SQIVND (reference sequence). CDR3 length: 14 residues. The V end lost 6 bases, the J end lost 5 bases, and 15 bases lay between the germline ends. CDR3: CASSVLGRRDTQYF. As DNA, the CDR3 is TGTGCCAGTAGCGTATTGGGACGGCGAGATACGCAGTATTTT.

This clone has only one observation. This chain joins TRBV6-2 or TRBV6-3 and TRBJ2-3; D could derive from TRBD1 or TRBD2 (5 bases each). This CDR3 region has 15 residues. Germline V CDR1 and CDR2: MNHEY, SVGEGT. Trimming left V 5 bases short and J 7 bases short, with 19 bases between. CDR3 loop: CASSGLLEGPNTQYF. CDR3 DNA: TGTGCCAGCAGTGGCTTACTCGAGGGGCCTAATACGCAGTATTTT.

The V call is TRBV18, the J call TRBJ2-2; D is possibly TRBD1 (7 bases). Trimming removed 3 bases from V and 0 bases from J, with 14 bases in between. Germline V gene sequence: CDR1 KGHSH, CDR2 LQKENI. This CDR3 is 17 amino acids long. CDR3 nucleotide sequence: TGTGCCAGCTCACCGGAGGGGGCCCCTCCGAACACCGGGGAGCTGTTTTTT. This encodes CASSPEGAPPNTGELFF.

V usage is TRBV29-1 and J usage is TRBJ2-3; D could derive from TRBD1 or TRBD2 (6 bases each). V lost 6 bases to trimming and J lost 4 bases, with 14 bases between them. This CDR3 has 13 residues. Germline V lookup: CDR1 SQVTM, CDR2 ANQGSEA. As DNA, the CDR3 is TGCAGCGTCGTCGTGGAGGGGGCAGATACGCAGTATTTT. It translates to CSVVVEGADTQYF.

In this sample, this clone turned up once. The V and J genes are TRBV14 and TRBJ1-1; 7 bases are shared with TRBD1. Per germline, CDR1 SGHDN and CDR2 FVKESK. CDR3 length: 13 residues. V shed 5 bases and J 5 bases; nucleotides not matched to a gene: 5. The CDR3 loop is CASSGQEGTEAFF. The CDR3 nucleotides read TGTGCCAGCAGCGGACAGGAGGGGACTGAAGCTTTCTTT.

This chain links TRBV7-9 with TRBJ1-3; 9 bases align to TRBD1. CDR1 is SEHNR, CDR2 FQNEAQ, per germline (reference sequence). The CDR3 has 15 residues. Trimming at V came to 5 bases and at J to 4 bases, leaving 6 bases not matched to a gene. The CDR3 nucleotides read TGTGCCAGCAGCCAACCGACAGGGGGGGGAAACACCATATATTTT. It is translated as CASSQPTGGGNTIYF.

The chain employs TRBV24-1 and TRBJ2-5; D is perhaps TRBD1 or TRBD2 (5 bases each). This CDR3 is 14 amino acids long. Trimming removed 4 bases from V and 2 bases from J, with 10 bases in between. Germline V lookup: CDR1 KGHDR, CDR2 SFDVKD. The CDR3, as DNA: TGTGCCACCAGTGACCGGGACGGACAAGAGACCCAGTACTTC. Its protein is CATSDRDGQETQYF.

This sequence joins TRBV18 and TRBJ2-7, with D possibly matching TRBD1 (6 bases). The V end was cut by 2 bases, the J end by 3 bases, with 14 bases between. This CDR3 is 15 amino acids long. CDR1 is KGHSH, CDR2 LQKENI, per germline. The CDR3 coding sequence is TGTGCCAGCTCACCAAACTTGGGACAATACTACGAGCAGTACTTC. It codes for CASSPNLGQYYEQYF.

The chain recombines TRBV10-3 with TRBJ2-7; 9 bases line up with TRBD1. The CDR3 has 14 amino acids. The V and J ends lost 5 bases and 2 bases, in that order; junction bases with no gene match: 4. Germline values: CDR1 ENHRY, CDR2 SYGVKD. The CDR3, as DNA: TGTGCCATCAGTACCGGGACAGGGACCTACGAGCAGTACTTC. This translates into CAISTGTGTYEQYF.

V is TRBV11-1 and J is TRBJ2-3, with D possibly TRBD1 on 6 matching bases. The germline V gene encodes CDR1 SGHAT and CDR2 FQDESV (reference sequence). The germline V and J ends were trimmed by 1 base and 0 bases, with 8 bases remaining between them. This CDR3 contains 15 residues. The chain's CDR3 is CASSLVGQSTDTQYF. The CDR3 nucleotides read TGTGCCAGCAGCTTAGTCGGACAGAGCACAGATACGCAGTATTTT.

This clone has just one count. The chain couples TRBV2 to TRBJ1-6, with D unclear. The CDR3 loop spans 11 amino acids. Germline values: CDR1 SNHLY, CDR2 FYNNEI. Trimming pared 1 base from V and 13 bases from J, leaving 5 bases between. The CDR3 reads CASSEVIPLHF. The CDR3, as DNA: TGTGCCAGCAGTGAAGTTATCCCCCTCCACTTT.

V gene TRBV5-5 combines with J gene TRBJ1-5; D may be TRBD1 (5 bases). There are 16 residues in the CDR3. The germline V and J ends were trimmed by 4 bases and 2 bases, with 16 bases remaining between them. Germline-derived CDR1 and CDR2 are SGHKS and YYEKEE (reference sequence). DNA of the CDR3: TGTGCCAGCAGCCCTCTAGGGGTATCGGGCAATCAGCCCCAGCATTTT. Translating it yields CASSPLGVSGNQPQHF.

This chain joins TRBV28 and TRBJ1-2; D might be TRBD1 (6 bases). CDR3 length: 16 residues. Germline assignment: CDR1 MDHEN and CDR2 SYDVKM. Deletions cut 11 bases from V and 4 bases from J, with 26 bases between. CDR3 protein: CAGIPGGGRGTYGYTF. CDR3 nucleotide sequence: TGTGCCGGCATCCCCGGGGGAGGCAGGGGCACCTATGGCTACACCTTC.

This chain uses TRBV29-1 with TRBJ1-2, with 10 bases aligning to TRBD1. J gave up 3 bases and V 7 bases, and 5 bases lay outside the gene matches. The CDR3 is made up of 13 amino acids. Germline-derived CDR1 and CDR2 are SQVTM and ANQGSEA. The chain's CDR3 is CSARQGADYGYTF. CDR3 nucleotides: TGCAGCGCCCGACAGGGGGCTGACTATGGCTACACCTTC.

The chain is built from TRBV7-2 and TRBJ2-5; 8 nucleotides match TRBD1. V was pared by 1 base and J by 4 bases, with 8 bases of the junction left unmatched. From germline, CDR1 is SGHTA and CDR2 FQGNSA. This CDR3 comprises 16 residues. The CDR3 protein is CASSLGQGALPETQYF. The CDR3 coding sequence is TGTGCCAGCAGCTTAGGTCAGGGGGCGCTTCCAGAGACCCAGTACTTC.

This clone turned up a few times. The chain links TRBV5-4 to TRBJ1-2; 8 positions agree with TRBD1. The trim removed 3 bases at V and 4 bases at J, leaving 8 bases unmatched. The CDR3 consists of 15 residues. CDR1 SGHNT and CDR2 YYREEE come from the germline V gene (reference sequence). The CDR3 DNA reads TGTGCCAGCAGCTCCCGGGAACAGGGGGTCTATGGCTACACCTTC. Encoded protein: CASSSREQGVYGYTF.

The chain is built from TRBV7-2 and TRBJ1-1; a weak D match, TRBD1 (5 bases). Germline V gene data show CDR1 as SGHTA and CDR2 as FQGNSA. The CDR3 has 15 amino acids. V gave up 5 bases and J gave up 0 bases, with 13 bases separating them. The CDR3 region has the DNA TGTGCCAGCAGCCCAACCAGACAGCTGAACACTGAAGCTTTCTTT. Amino acid sequence: CASSPTRQLNTEAFF.

The chain joins TRBV6-5 to TRBJ1-1; D is undetermined. V gave up 2 bases and J gave up 6 bases, with 13 bases separating them. CDR3 length: 14 residues. CDR1 is MNHEY and CDR2 is SVGAGI in the germline V gene. The CDR3 DNA follows: TGTGCCAGCAGTTACCTGGGCGGCGGGGCTGAAGCTTTCTTT. This translates into CASSYLGGGAEAFF.